Only one count was recorded for the clone carrying this TCR beta chain. The antigen remains unidentified. These data come from a study of Ad26.COV2.S vaccination and SARS-CoV-2 variants. Study context: By the intramuscular route, Ad26.COV2.S was given once, or twice 56 days apart. Findings and limits, study-wide: Non-spike TCR breadth did not differ much between vaccine and placebo recipients. Quantification of TCR breadth and depth may have yielded underestimates of total T cell responses.

Treatment meaning: over 15 received Ad26.COV2.S at low or high dose, single or two shots; about 5 received placebo; per-sample allocation not given. Collection of the samples took place on day 63 after the first injection of vaccine or placebo. Vaccination used an Ad26 vector expressing Wuhan-strain SARS-CoV-2 spike. V lost 5 bases, J lost 2 bases, and 13 bases lay in between. In germline, CDR1 is MNHEY, CDR2 SVGAGI. CDR3 size: 14 residues. Data came from immunoSEQ multiplex PCR; TCRdb stores just in-frame clones and leaves some out. The sample lists 300,000 to 500,000 clones, roughly nine tenths occurring once.

This clonotype was sampled from a person aged 18-60 years who received the Ad26.COV2.S COVID-19 vaccine or a placebo. The sequencing used peripheral blood, collected in a trial of Ad26.COV2.S vaccine versus placebo. This sequence joins TRBV6-5 and TRBJ2-7; no clear D. CDR3 DNA: TGTGCCAGCAGTCCCGCCGGCGATCCCTACGAGCAGTACTTC. This gives the protein CASSPAGDPYEQYF.